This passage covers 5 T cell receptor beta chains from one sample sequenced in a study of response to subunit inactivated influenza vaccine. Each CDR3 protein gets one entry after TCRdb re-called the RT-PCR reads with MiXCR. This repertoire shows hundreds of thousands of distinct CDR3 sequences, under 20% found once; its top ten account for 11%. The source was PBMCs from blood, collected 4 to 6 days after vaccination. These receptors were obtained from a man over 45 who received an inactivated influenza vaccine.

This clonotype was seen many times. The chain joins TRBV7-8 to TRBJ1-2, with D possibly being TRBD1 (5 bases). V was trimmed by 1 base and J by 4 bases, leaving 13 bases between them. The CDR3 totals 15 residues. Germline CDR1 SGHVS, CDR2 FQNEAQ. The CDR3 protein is CASSLGGRGVYGYTF. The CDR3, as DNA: TGTGCCAGCAGCTTAGGGGGACGAGGGGTCTATGGCTACACCTTC. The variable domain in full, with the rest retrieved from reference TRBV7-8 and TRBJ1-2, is GAGVSQSPRYKVAKRGQDVALRCDPISGHVSLFWYQQALGQGPEFLTYFQNEAQLDKSGLPSDRFFAERPEGSVSTLKIQRTQQEDSAVYLCASSLGGRGVYGYTFGSGTRLTVV.

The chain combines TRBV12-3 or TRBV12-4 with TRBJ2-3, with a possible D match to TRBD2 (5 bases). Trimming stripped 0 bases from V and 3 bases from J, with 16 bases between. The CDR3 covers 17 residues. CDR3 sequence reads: CASSLAIGVYGTDTQYF. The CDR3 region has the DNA TGTGCCAGCAGTTTAGCGATCGGGGTATATGGGACAGATACGCAGTATTTT.

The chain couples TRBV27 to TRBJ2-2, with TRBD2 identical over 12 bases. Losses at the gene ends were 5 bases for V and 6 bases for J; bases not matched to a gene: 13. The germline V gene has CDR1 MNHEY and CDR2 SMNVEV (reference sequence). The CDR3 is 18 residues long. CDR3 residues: CASSAGLAGTSRAGELFF. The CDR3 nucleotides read TGTGCCAGCAGTGCGGGACTAGCGGGCACCTCTAGGGCCGGGGAGCTGTTTTTT.

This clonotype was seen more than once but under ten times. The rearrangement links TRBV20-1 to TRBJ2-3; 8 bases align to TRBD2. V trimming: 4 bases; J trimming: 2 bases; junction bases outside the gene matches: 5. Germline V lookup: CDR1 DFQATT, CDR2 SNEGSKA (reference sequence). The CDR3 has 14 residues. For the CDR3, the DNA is TGCAGTGCTAAGCGGGGGCCATCCACAGATACGCAGTATTTT. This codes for CSAKRGPSTDTQYF.

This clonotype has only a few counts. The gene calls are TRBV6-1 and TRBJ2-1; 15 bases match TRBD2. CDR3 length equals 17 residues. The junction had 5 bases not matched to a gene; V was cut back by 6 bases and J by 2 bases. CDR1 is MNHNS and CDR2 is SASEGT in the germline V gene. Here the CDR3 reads CASSRTSGGATYNEQFF. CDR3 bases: TGTGCCAGCAGCCGGACTAGCGGGGGGGCAACCTACAATGAGCAGTTCTTC.